The rows below give T cell receptor beta chains drawn from one sample of a study of naive and memory T cell subsets. TCRdb independently ran MiXCR on the UMI-ligation and nested PCR reads; one entry per CDR3 protein. This sample yields under 150,000 distinct CDR3 sequences, of which about 20% are seen a single time; 0.6% to 0.7% belongs to the top ten. The sequencing sample was made of naive CD8+ T cells from blood. These receptors all come from a human donor in good health. CDR3s leave out the opening cysteine and the closing phenylalanine or tryptophan. Fields, in order: D gene, CDR3 length, J gene, clone size, V gene, CDR3 protein. A D gene is named only where the DNA matches it firmly. Rows give clone size only sometimes, using once, few, many, or a class for an expanded clone.

>-|14|TRBJ1-1|few|TRBV6-5
ASSFQQWGAGAEAF
>-|13|TRBJ2-1|-|TRBV29-1
SVDISSDPYNEQF
>-|12|TRBJ2-7|-|TRBV28
ASSPGPSSYEQY
>-|11|TRBJ2-1|-|TRBV27
ASSMWIGSEQF
>-|11|TRBJ2-7|once|TRBV28
ASTGTPFREQY
>TRBD1|11|TRBJ1-2|few|TRBV6-6
ASIADRDSGYT
>-|12|TRBJ1-1|few|TRBV7-6
ASSFDSLNTEAF
>TRBD1|16|TRBJ1-6|-|TRBV7-8
ASSHHPPGTGPNWALH
>-|11|TRBJ2-1|-|TRBV29-1
SVEDPDDNEQF
>TRBD2|13|TRBJ2-1|few|TRBV7-9
ASSSSGTSWNEQF
>TRBD2|15|TRBJ2-1|many|TRBV6-5
ASSYPLAGGPGDEQF
>TRBD2|14|TRBJ2-1|few|TRBV7-9
ASSPISGKGYNEQF
>-|12|TRBJ2-5|-|TRBV18
ASSPALWEETQY
>-|10|TRBJ1-1|-|TRBV19
ASSVLGTEAF
>TRBD1|12|TRBJ1-1|few|TRBV25-1
ASSKTGANTEAF
>-|10|TRBJ1-1|few|TRBV4-1
ASSQVGHEAF
>-|12|TRBJ2-4|-|TRBV2
ATQVGFGQNIQY
>-|13|TRBJ2-7|-|TRBV7-2
ASSLVQDKRDEQY
>-|16|TRBJ2-7|-|TRBV2
ASSGLAGESIYPYEQY
>-|12|TRBJ2-1|few|TRBV29-1
SVAGLPGANEQF
>-|13|TRBJ1-1|-|TRBV12-3/TRBV12-4
ASSPEGWGSAEAF
>TRBD1|13|TRBJ1-5|few|TRBV4-2
ASSLGTGVYQPQH
>-|11|TRBJ2-1|-|TRBV27
ASSYGVDNEQF
>-|12|TRBJ2-3|many|TRBV4-1
ASSQMSGTDTQY
>-|13|TRBJ2-1|many|TRBV20-1
SARELLYSYNEQF
>-|12|TRBJ2-6|few|TRBV28
ASSLGIGANVLT
>-|10|TRBJ1-6|few|TRBV6-2/TRBV6-3
ASSYMASPLH
>-|16|TRBJ1-4|few|TRBV15
ATSLFTRTELTNEKLF
>-|10|TRBJ2-1|-|TRBV6-6
ASSYSHNEQF
>-|15|TRBJ2-1|-|TRBV29-1
SVEGTAVLSSYNEQF
>-|11|TRBJ2-7|-|TRBV28
ASTRRPGDEQY
>-|11|TRBJ2-7|-|TRBV30
AWTRTVSYEQY
>-|12|TRBJ2-3|few|TRBV28
ASRPSADTDTQY
>TRBD2|13|TRBJ2-1|-|TRBV14
ASSSLAATYNEQF
>-|12|TRBJ2-1|-|TRBV10-2
ASSVFSGVNEQF
>TRBD2|15|TRBJ2-1|few|TRBV28
ASSLMPGLAGGNEQF
>-|12|TRBJ2-7|-|TRBV5-1
ASSPEGFTYEQY
>-|13|TRBJ2-1|-|TRBV7-8
ASSTYRSSYNEQF
>-|14|TRBJ2-1|-|TRBV11-2
ASSLAPRFEANEQF
>-|11|TRBJ1-2|few|TRBV7-2
ASSLRAAYGYT
>-|12|TRBJ1-5|few|TRBV12-3/TRBV12-4
ASSLIGLSQPQH